Shown below are 11 T cell receptor beta chains from a single sample sequenced in a study of blood T cell repertoires in COVID-19. Only in-frame clones appear in the TCRdb table, and some are missing; sequencing was by immunoSEQ multiplex PCR. The sample consists of roughly 100,000 clones, over 70% of them appearing once. The sample was peripheral blood. The receptors originated from a man aged 50 or older with acute or convalescent COVID-19.

The J gene is TRBJ2-3, the V gene TRBV2; 7 bases are a match to TRBD1. Germline assignment: CDR1 SNHLY and CDR2 FYNNEI. CDR3 length: 16 amino acids. With 10 bases clipped from V and 2 bases from J, the junction kept 15 bases outside the gene matches. Written as DNA, the CDR3 is TGTGCCACCCTGGACAGGCGCCACGATTACACAGATACGCAGTATTTT. Translation: CATLDRRHDYTDTQYF.

The J gene is TRBJ1-3, the V gene TRBV10-3; D call uncertain. The CDR3 totals 16 residues. Per germline, CDR1 ENHRY and CDR2 SYGVKD. V lost 0 bases and J 4 bases, leaving 13 bases between the germline ends. The CDR3 DNA reads as TGTGCCATCAGTGAGTCTGGGAGGCCATTAGGAAACACCATATATTTT. Encoded protein: CAISESGRPLGNTIYF.

This chain uses TRBV2 with TRBJ2-2, with 10 bases matching TRBD1. CDR3 length equals 16 residues. Germline loops: CDR1 SNHLY, CDR2 FYNNEI. The trim removed 6 bases at V and 2 bases at J, leaving 6 bases unmatched. The CDR3: CASRAGTGANTGELFF. For the CDR3, the DNA is TGTGCCAGCAGGGCCGGGACAGGGGCTAACACCGGGGAGCTGTTTTTT.

The CDR3 coding sequence is TGTGCCAGTAGTATTTTTGGGGGCGCCACCGGGGAGCTGTTTTTT. This gives the protein CASSIFGGATGELFF. V gene TRBV19 combines with J gene TRBJ2-2; maybe TRBD1 (6 bases). Germline loops: CDR1 LNHDA, CDR2 SQIVND (reference sequence). V was trimmed by 3 bases and J by 4 bases, leaving 12 bases between them. The CDR3 spans 15 residues.

The chain links TRBV28 to TRBJ2-2, with 7 positions matching TRBD2. The CDR3 has 17 residues. Germline-derived CDR1 and CDR2 are MDHEN and SYDVKM. J gave up 4 bases and V 4 bases, and 12 bases lay outside the gene matches. The CDR3 nucleotides are TGTGCCAGCAGTTCCCGGGGAGGGAGCCGTGTCACCGGGGAGCTGTTTTTT. Protein: CASSSRGGSRVTGELFF.

This clone was seen once. The chain recombines TRBV29-1 with TRBJ2-1, with 9 bases fitting TRBD2. CDR1 is SQVTM, CDR2 ANQGSEA, per germline. This CDR3 contains 14 residues. The V and J ends lost 4 bases and 7 bases, in that order; junction bases with no gene match: 8. CDR3: CSVGGLAGANEQFF. As DNA, the CDR3 is TGCAGCGTTGGGGGACTAGCTGGAGCGAATGAGCAGTTCTTC.

The chain employs TRBV28 and TRBJ2-4, with no clear D. Germline V lookup: CDR1 MDHEN, CDR2 SYDVKM. The CDR3 has 14 residues. V lost 6 bases and J 7 bases, leaving 16 bases between the germline ends. The CDR3 here is CASSQWSGFNIQYF. For the CDR3, the DNA is TGTGCCAGCAGCCAGTGGAGTGGATTTAACATTCAGTACTTC. Full variable domain (outside the CDR3, taken from reference TRBV28 and TRBJ2-4): DVKVTQSSRYLVKRTGEKVFLECVQDMDHENMFWYRQDPGLGLRLIYFSYDVKMKEKGDIPEGYSVSREKKERFSLILESASTNQTSMYLCASSQWSGFNIQYFGAGTRLSVL.

J is TRBJ1-1 and V is TRBV25-1; a possible D gene is TRBD1 (6 bases). The V end lost 6 bases, the J end lost 5 bases, and 13 bases lay between the germline ends. Germline lookup yields CDR1 MGHDK and CDR2 SYGVNS. The CDR3 has 13 residues. The CDR3 region is CASRQGLGTEAFF. Here the CDR3 DNA reads TGTGCCAGCAGACAGGGACTAGGTACTGAAGCTTTCTTT.

This chain connects TRBV11-2 to TRBJ2-7; no definite D call. The CDR3 length is 13 residues. The germline V and J ends were trimmed by 3 bases and 1 base, with 7 bases remaining between them. Germline CDR1 is SGHAT and CDR2 is FQNNGV. The chain's CDR3 is CASSFGRSYEQYF. The CDR3, as DNA: TGTGCCAGCAGCTTCGGTCGATCCTACGAGCAGTACTTC.

This sequence joins TRBV29-1 and TRBJ1-2; TRBD1 might be the D (6 bases). The CDR3 spans 15 residues. The germline gives CDR1 SQVTM, CDR2 ANQGSEA. V lost 2 bases to trimming and J lost 3 bases, with 16 bases between them. In DNA form, the CDR3 reads TGCAGCGTTGAAAACAGGGCCAGAGCGGACTATGGCTACACCTTC. The encoded protein is CSVENRARADYGYTF.

This chain connects TRBV5-6 to TRBJ1-4; no clear D. The CDR3 runs 15 residues. The germline V and J ends were trimmed by 0 bases and 0 bases, with 6 bases remaining between them. CDR1 is SGHDT and CDR2 is YYEEEE in the germline V gene. The CDR3 DNA follows: TGTGCCAGCAGCTTGGGTTCAGCAACTAATGAAAAACTGTTTTTT. Protein: CASSLGSATNEKLFF.